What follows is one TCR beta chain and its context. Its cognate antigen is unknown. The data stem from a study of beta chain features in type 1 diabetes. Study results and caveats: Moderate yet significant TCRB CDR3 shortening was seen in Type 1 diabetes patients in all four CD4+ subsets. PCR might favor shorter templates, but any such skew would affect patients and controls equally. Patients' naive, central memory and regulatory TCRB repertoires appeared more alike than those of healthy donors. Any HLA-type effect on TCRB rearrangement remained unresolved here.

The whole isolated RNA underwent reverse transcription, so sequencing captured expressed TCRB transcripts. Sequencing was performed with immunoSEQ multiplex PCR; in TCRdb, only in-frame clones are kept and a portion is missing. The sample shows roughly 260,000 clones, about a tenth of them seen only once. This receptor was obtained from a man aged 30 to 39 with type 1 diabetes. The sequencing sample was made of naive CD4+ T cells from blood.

The DNA of the CDR3 is TGCGCCAGCAGCTTGTACCGCCCGGGGTATTCACCCCTCCACTTT. It yields the protein CASSLYRPGYSPLHF. The rearrangement links TRBV5-1 to TRBJ1-6, with D unclear. The ends were cut back, 1 base at V and 8 bases at J, with 13 bases in the middle. Germline V CDR1 and CDR2: SGHRS, YFSETQ. The CDR3 runs to 15 residues.